Presented here are 14 T cell receptor beta chains from one specimen sequenced in a study of T cells after yellow fever vaccination. TCRdb analysed the 5' RACE reads with MiXCR anew, one entry per CDR3 protein. The sample carries 300,000 or so distinct CDR3 sequences, about an eighth recorded once. The input for sequencing was CD4+ T cells sorted from PBMCs, taken 45 days after the yellow fever booster vaccination. These receptors originate from a man between 25 and 39 years old who received the YFV17D yellow fever vaccine.

The chain is built from TRBV6-2 or TRBV6-3 and TRBJ2-5; D not certain. The V end lost 6 bases, the J end lost 5 bases, and 22 bases lay between the germline ends. The CDR3 runs to 16 residues. CDR1 and CDR2 from the germline V gene are MNHEY and SVGEGT. The CDR3 is CASSSPQTVLLETQYF. CDR3 DNA sequence: TGTGCCAGCAGCTCGCCTCAGACTGTCCTCCTGGAGACCCAGTACTTC.

This clonotype occurred many times. The V and J genes are TRBV29-1 and TRBJ2-1; 7 bases line up with TRBD2. CDR1 is SQVTM, CDR2 ANQGSEA, per germline. Trimming cost V 8 bases and J 2 bases; bases outside gene matches: 9. The CDR3 is made up of 14 amino acids. CDR3 nucleotides: TGCAGCACCGGAAGTACTAGCGCCTACAATGAGCAGTTCTTC. Amino acids: CSTGSTSAYNEQFF.

Many counts were recorded for this clonotype. This sequence joins TRBV7-9 and TRBJ2-7; 8 bases align to TRBD2. The CDR3 consists of 16 residues. The junction had 5 bases not matched to a gene; V was cut back by 1 base and J by 0 bases. Germline values: CDR1 SEHNR, CDR2 FQNEAQ (reference sequence). The CDR3 spells CASSLGLAGSSYEQYF. As DNA, the CDR3 is TGTGCCAGCAGCTTAGGGCTAGCGGGCAGCTCCTACGAGCAGTACTTC.

This clonotype was observed a handful of times. This chain joins TRBV4-3 and TRBJ1-3; no clear D. CDR1 and CDR2 (germline): LGHNA, YSLEER. CDR3 length: 15 residues. Trimming stripped 0 bases from V and 0 bases from J, with 6 bases between. CDR3 region: CASSQDPSSGNTIYF. As DNA, the CDR3 is TGCGCCAGCAGCCAAGACCCCAGCTCTGGAAACACCATATATTTT.

This clonotype turned up a few times. This chain connects TRBV29-1 to TRBJ2-3, with 8 bases matching TRBD2. The CDR3 consists of 12 residues. Germline CDR1 SQVTM, CDR2 ANQGSEA. The junction had 7 bases not matched to a gene; V was cut back by 8 bases and J by 6 bases. The DNA of the CDR3 is TGCAGCATGAGCGGGAGAGAGGATACGCAGTATTTT. Protein product: CSMSGREDTQYF.

This clonotype has a count of ten or more. The chain links TRBV5-1 to TRBJ2-7; no clear D gene. This CDR3 contains 13 residues. CDR1 and CDR2 (germline): SGHRS, YFSETQ. The V gene lost 4 bases and the J gene lost 3 bases, with 11 bases spanning the gap. CDR3: CASSKARDYEQYF. DNA of the CDR3: TGCGCCAGCAGCAAGGCCCGAGACTACGAGCAGTACTTC.

This clonotype has a handful of counts. The chain carries TRBV7-2 and TRBJ2-5, with 13 bases identical to TRBD2. Trimming cost V 3 bases and J 1 base; bases outside gene matches: 14. The CDR3 loop spans 20 amino acids. The germline gives CDR1 SGHTA, CDR2 FQGNSA. The chain's CDR3 is CASSLATSGRREGGQETQYF. The CDR3 coding sequence is TGTGCCAGCAGCTTGGCGACTAGCGGGAGGAGAGAAGGGGGCCAAGAGACCCAGTACTTC.

About this clonotype itself: The junction does not match germline at one end; this may be a read error. The chain carries TRBV7-7 and TRBJ1-5, with D perhaps matching TRBD1 (6 bases). Per the germline V gene, CDR1 is SSHAT and CDR2 is FNYEAQ (reference sequence). This CDR3 has 14 amino acids. CDR3 protein: CASSRTGRGQPQHF. CDR3 coding DNA: TGTGCTAGCAGCCGTACAGGGAGAGGTCAGCCCCAGCATTTT. The full variable domain, with the rest looked up from reference TRBV7-7 and TRBJ1-5, is GAGVSQSPRYKVTKRGQDVTLRCDPISSHATLYWYQQALGQGPEFLTYFNYEAQPDKSGLPSDRFSAERPEGSISTLTIQRTEQRDSAMYRCASSRTGRGQPQHFGDGTRLSIL.

V gene TRBV7-2 combines with J gene TRBJ2-7; TRBD1 agrees at 7 bases. The junction had 4 bases not matched to a gene; V was cut back by 0 bases and J by 2 bases. Germline loops: CDR1 SGHTA, CDR2 FQGNSA. The CDR3 has 15 amino acids. CDR3 sequence (DNA): TGTGCCAGCAGCTTAGCACAGGGGACCCCCTACGAGCAGTACTTC. It translates to CASSLAQGTPYEQYF.

The rearrangement uses TRBV20-1 and TRBJ2-3, with D possibly matching TRBD1 (5 bases). From germline, CDR1 is DFQATT and CDR2 SNEGSKA (reference sequence). The V end was cut by 4 bases, the J end by 3 bases, with 14 bases between. The CDR3 sequence is 14 residues long. The DNA of the CDR3 is TGCAGTGCTAACCAAGCCAGGGTGACAGATACGCAGTATTTT. This translates into CSANQARVTDTQYF.

Notes on this clonotype: At one boundary the junction diverges from the germline segment, which might be a read error. The chain couples TRBV30 to TRBJ2-7; tentative D call: TRBD1 (5 bases). Germline V gives CDR1 GTSNPN, CDR2 SVGIG (reference sequence). This CDR3 has 13 residues. CDR3 DNA: TGTGCCTGGAGTGGGGCAGGGTACGGCGAGCACTACTTC. Its protein is CAWSGAGYGEHYF. Using reference TRBV30 and TRBJ2-7 for the parts outside the CDR3, the full variable domain is SQTIHQWPATLVQPVGSPLSLECTVEGTSNPNLYWYRQAAGRGLQLLFYSVGIGQISSEVPQNLSASRPQDRQFILSSKKLLLSDSGFYLCAWSGAGYGEHYFGPGTRLTVT.

This clonotype was seen repeatedly, ten times or more. The V call is TRBV12-3 or TRBV12-4, the J call TRBJ2-7, with D unresolved. The germline V and J ends were trimmed by 3 bases and 6 bases, with 6 bases remaining between them. CDR3 size: 11 residues. This chain's CDR3 is CASSFTSEQYF. Here the CDR3 DNA reads TGTGCCAGCAGTTTTACGAGCGAGCAGTACTTC.

This chain connects TRBV29-1 to TRBJ1-1, with D maybe TRBD1 (5 bases). This CDR3 is built from 12 residues. V was trimmed by 7 bases and J by 1 base, leaving 10 bases between them. Germline V lookup: CDR1 SQVTM, CDR2 ANQGSEA. CDR3: CSETAGNTEAFF. For the CDR3, the DNA is TGCAGCGAGACAGCGGGGAACACTGAAGCTTTCTTT.

The sample holds many counts of this clonotype. The rearrangement links TRBV7-9 to TRBJ1-4; D possibly corresponds to TRBD1 (5 bases). V gave up 5 bases and J gave up 8 bases, with 15 bases separating them. Germline CDR1 and CDR2: SEHNR and FQNEAQ (reference sequence). This CDR3 has 14 amino acids. CDR3 amino acids: CASSLLRGNEKLFF. CDR3 nucleotide sequence: TGTGCCAGCAGCCTATTAAGGGGCAACGAAAAACTGTTTTTT.